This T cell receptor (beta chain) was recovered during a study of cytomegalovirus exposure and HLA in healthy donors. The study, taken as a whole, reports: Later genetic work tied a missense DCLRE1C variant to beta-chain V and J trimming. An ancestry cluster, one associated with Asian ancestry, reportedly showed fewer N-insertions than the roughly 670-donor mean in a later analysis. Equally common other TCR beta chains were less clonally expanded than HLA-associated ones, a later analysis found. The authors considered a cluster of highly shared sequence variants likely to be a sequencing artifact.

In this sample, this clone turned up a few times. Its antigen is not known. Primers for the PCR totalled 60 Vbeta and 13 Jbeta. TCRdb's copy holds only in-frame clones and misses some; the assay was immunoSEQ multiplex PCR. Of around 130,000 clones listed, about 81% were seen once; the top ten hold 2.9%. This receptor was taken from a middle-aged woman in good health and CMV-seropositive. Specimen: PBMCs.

CDR3: CAISEGTGYEQYF. CDR3 sequence (DNA): TGTGCCATCAGTGAGGGGACTGGATACGAGCAGTACTTC. V is TRBV10-3 and J is TRBJ2-7; maybe TRBD2 (6 bases). CDR3 length: 13 amino acids. CDR1 is ENHRY and CDR2 is SYGVKD in the germline V gene. Trimming shortened V by 2 bases and J by 4 bases, and 9 bases separated the two germline ends.